This T cell receptor (beta chain) was identified during a study of cytomegalovirus exposure and HLA in healthy donors. The CDR3 contains 15 residues. The V end was cut by 4 bases, the J end by 0 bases, with 14 bases between. Germline-derived CDR1 and CDR2 are SGHDT and YYEEEE. Researchers ran the PCR with 60 Vbeta and 13 Jbeta primers. Generated by immunoSEQ multiplex PCR, the TCRdb table keeps only in-frame clones and is missing some. The repertoire holds around 94,000 clones, 78% seen once, with about 4.5% in the top ten. This sequence originates from a middle-aged woman in good health and CMV-seropositive. The rearrangement links TRBV5-6 to TRBJ2-7, with D tentatively TRBD2 (6 bases). Sequenced: PBMCs. CDR3 protein: CASSPVRGLSYEQYF. DNA for the CDR3: TGTGCCAGCAGCCCAGTGCGGGGCCTCTCCTACGAGCAGTACTTC.